The 7 T cell receptor beta chains listed next were all sequenced from one sample in a study of Ad26.COV2.S vaccination and SARS-CoV-2 variants. Measured with immunoSEQ multiplex PCR; TCRdb has only the in-frame clones, and not every one. The data hold approximately 400,000 clones, with 92% observed a single time. The sequencing used peripheral blood, collected after recovery from COVID-19. These receptors all come from a human donor who had recovered from COVID-19.

The chain is built from TRBV19 and TRBJ2-7; 7 nucleotides align to TRBD1. Germline CDR1 reads LNHDA; CDR2 reads SQIVND (reference sequence). The CDR3 has 14 amino acids. Trimming took 6 bases from V and 0 from J; bases not matched to a gene: 5. The CDR3 protein is CASSWDSLSYEQYF. The CDR3 DNA reads as TGTGCCAGTAGCTGGGACAGCCTCTCCTACGAGCAGTACTTC.

The chain has TRBV7-9 and TRBJ2-7; the D gene is possibly TRBD2 (6 bases). Germline V gives CDR1 SEHNR, CDR2 FQNEAQ (reference sequence). CDR3 length: 12 amino acids. The CDR3 sequence is CASSLGGGKAAV. DNA for the CDR3: TGTGCCAGCAGCTTAGGGGGCGGGAAGGCCGCGGTC.

The chain links TRBV12-3 or TRBV12-4 to TRBJ2-7; no definite D call. This CDR3 has 11 amino acids. V lost 6 bases to trimming and J lost 7 bases, with 10 bases between them. CDR3 sequence: CASSRAGEQYF. CDR3 coding DNA: TGTGCCAGCAGCCGGGCAGGTGAGCAGTACTTC.

The J gene is TRBJ2-7, the V gene TRBV19; TRBD1 or TRBD2 may be the D gene (5 bases each). The CDR3 covers 13 residues. V was trimmed by 5 bases and J by 7 bases, leaving 15 bases between them. CDR1 is LNHDA and CDR2 is SQIVND in the germline V gene (reference sequence). Here the CDR3 reads CASSHRDRFEQYF. The CDR3 DNA reads as TGTGCCAGTAGTCACCGGGACCGCTTTGAGCAGTACTTC.

V and J are TRBV27 and TRBJ1-1; D remains unclear. The V and J ends lost 6 bases and 5 bases respectively, with 16 bases between them. Germline lookup yields CDR1 MNHEY and CDR2 SMNVEV (reference sequence). This CDR3 region has 14 residues. The CDR3 sequence: CASRLLGLGTEAFF. CDR3 coding DNA: TGTGCCAGCAGGCTGTTAGGTCTTGGGACTGAAGCTTTCTTT.

As DNA, the CDR3 is TGTGCCAGCAGCTTGGAGGGGGGGGTAGCAGATACGCAGTATTTT. Translation gives CASSLEGGVADTQYF. The gene calls are TRBV5-8 and TRBJ2-3, with a possible D match to TRBD2 (7 bases). Trimming took off 0 bases at V and 4 bases at J, with 12 bases between the two ends. The CDR3 runs 15 residues. The V gene's germline CDR1 is SGHTS and CDR2 YDEGEE.

This clone was counted once. Other DNA sequences from this sample encode an identical CDR3 as well. The V call is TRBV5-1, the J call TRBJ2-7, with D unclear. The germline V gene has CDR1 SGHRS and CDR2 YFSETQ. Between the trimmed V and J ends, which lost 0 bases and 2 bases, there was a span of 9 bases. The CDR3 spans 14 residues. The CDR3 protein is CASSLASGPYEQYF. In nucleotides, the CDR3 is TGCGCCAGCAGCTTGGCCTCAGGACCCTACGAGCAGTACTTC.